The 29 T cell receptor beta chains presented below share a single source sample, sequenced in a study of blood T cells in healthy people across ages. For the second PCR, which ran for roughly 7 to 11 cycles, a sample-barcoded 5' primer and a J-beta primer mix were used. TCRdb reanalysed the 5' RACE reads using MiXCR and keeps one entry per CDR3 protein. The top ten hold approximately 15% of the sample, which has about 640,000 distinct CDR3 sequences, roughly 31% seen once. The specimen sequenced was blood. These receptor sequences come from a woman older than 75 in good health.

This clonotype came up many times. The chain is built from TRBV20-1 and TRBJ1-6; D gene uncertain. CDR3 length equals 14 residues. The V end was cut by 3 bases, the J end by 7 bases, with 13 bases between. CDR1 is DFQATT and CDR2 is SNEGSKA in the germline V gene (reference sequence). DNA for the CDR3: TGCAGTGCTAGTCCCGGCACTAGGAATTCACCCCTCCACTTT. The encoded protein is CSASPGTRNSPLHF.

This clonotype appeared once. V usage is TRBV21-1 and J usage is TRBJ2-7; the tabulated D call, TRBD1, remains unverified against the DNA. TRBV21-1 is marked as a pseudogene. This CDR3 comprises 17 residues. This chain's CDR3 is CASSRPPGQVDTYEQYF. The DNA for the CDR3 is TGTGCCAGCAGCAGACCCCCGGGACAGGTAGACACCTACGAGCAGTACTTC.

In regard to this clonotype: Just one base apart from a much larger clone, this may be a read error. This chain connects TRBV20-1 to TRBJ2-7; D not certain. The closer fit of TRBJ2-4 to the DNA end suggests the J call may be wrong. CDR1 is DFQATT, CDR2 SNEGSKA, per germline (reference sequence). The CDR3 contains 13 residues. CDR3 amino acids: CSASRRLKNIQYF. DNA of the CDR3: TGCAGTGCTAGTAGGCGGCTCAAAAACATTCAGTACTTC.

This clonotype appeared many times. The genes are TRBV7-9 and TRBJ2-1; D is possibly TRBD1 (6 bases). Trimming took off 10 bases at V and 5 bases at J, with 18 bases between the two ends. The CDR3 is 14 amino acids. The germline V gene has CDR1 SEHNR and CDR2 FQNEAQ (reference sequence). The CDR3 here is CATTPVGGHNEQFF. DNA for the CDR3: TGTGCCACCACCCCGGTAGGGGGTCACAATGAGCAGTTCTTC.

The chain couples TRBV7-2 to TRBJ2-1, with no clear D. V was trimmed by 6 bases and J by 10 bases, leaving 13 bases between them. CDR1 and CDR2 from the germline V gene are SGHTA and FQGNSA. CDR3 length equals 12 residues. CDR3 nucleotide sequence: TGTGCCAGCAGTTTTTCAAACGGGGAGCAGTTCTTC. Residues: CASSFSNGEQFF.

In regard to this clonotype: Just one base apart from a much larger clone, this may be a read error. The V and J genes are TRBV4-1 and TRBJ2-3; D remains ambiguous. Germline lookup yields CDR1 MGHRA and CDR2 YSYEKL. The CDR3 contains 15 residues. V was trimmed by 1 base and J by 4 bases, leaving 12 bases between them. CDR3 sequence (DNA): TGCGCCAGCAGCCAAGTTGCGGCAGACGCAGATACGCAGTATTTT. It yields the protein CASSQVAADADTQYF.

In this sample, this clonotype turned up a few times. One end of the junction varies from germline; a read error may be responsible. The chain joins TRBV3-1 to TRBJ2-6, with D possibly matching TRBD1 (5 bases). Germline-derived CDR1 and CDR2 are LGHDT and YNNKEL (reference sequence). The CDR3 loop spans 13 amino acids. CDR3 in DNA: TGTGCCAGCAGCAACTTTGGGGCCAACGTCCGGACTTTC. Encoded protein: CASSNFGANVRTF. The full variable domain, in which reference TRBV3-1 and TRBJ2-6 provide the parts outside the CDR3, is DTAVSQTPKYLVTQMGNDKSIKCEQNLGHDTMYWYKQDSKKFLKIMFSYNNKELIINETVPNRFSPKSPDKAHLNLHINSLELGDSAVYFCASSNFGANVRTFGAGSRLTVL.

This clonotype has a count of ten or more. The chain has TRBV7-2 and TRBJ1-2; no reliable D call. The CDR3 runs 14 residues. Germline V CDR1 and CDR2: SGHTA, FQGNSA. V was clipped by 5 bases and J by 2 bases, with 12 bases between them. The CDR3 nucleotides read TGTGCCAGCAGCATTCTCGGGCAGAACTATGGCTACACCTTC. Translation gives CASSILGQNYGYTF.

The table lists this clonotype with many counts. The gene calls are TRBV9 and TRBJ2-5; perhaps TRBD1 as D (6 bases). The germline V gene has CDR1 SGDLS and CDR2 YYNGEE. Trimming shortened V by 3 bases and J by 0 bases, and 9 bases separated the two germline ends. CDR3 length equals 14 residues. CDR3 nucleotide sequence: TGTGCCAGCAGCGCCGGACAGCACCAAGAGACCCAGTACTTC. It yields the protein CASSAGQHQETQYF.

At least ten counts were recorded for this clonotype. The chain links TRBV5-6 to TRBJ2-1; D may correspond to TRBD1 or TRBD2 (5 bases each). V shed 0 bases and J shed 8 bases, with 15 bases lying between them. CDR3 size: 15 residues. Germline loops: CDR1 SGHDT, CDR2 YYEEEE. The CDR3 DNA is TGTGCCAGCAGCTTGGTAGGGACCGGCTCCGATGAGCAGTTCTTC. Residues: CASSLVGTGSDEQFF. Filled out from reference TRBV5-6 and TRBJ2-1, the complete variable domain reads DAGVTQSPTHLIKTRGQQVTLRCSPKSGHDTVSWYQQALGQGPQFIFQYYEEEERQRGNFPDRFSGHQFPNYSSELNVNALLLGDSALYLCASSLVGTGSDEQFFGPGTRLTVL.

A few counts support this clonotype. Written as DNA, the CDR3 is TGTGCCACAGCCGGGACAGGGGTCAATGAGCAGTTCTTC. It specifies CATAGTGVNEQFF. This chain uses TRBV28 with TRBJ2-1; TRBD1 agrees at 10 bases. The CDR3 extends over 13 amino acids. Per the germline V gene, CDR1 is MDHEN and CDR2 is SYDVKM. V was pared by 10 bases and J by 6 bases, with 6 bases of the junction left unmatched.

The table lists this clonotype with many counts. At one boundary the junction diverges from the germline segment, which might be a read error. The V gene is TRBV6-5, the J gene TRBJ2-1, with 13 bases that match TRBD2. The CDR3 consists of 16 residues. Germline V gives CDR1 MNHEY, CDR2 SVGAGI. CDR3 residues: CASSYWTSGGKNEQFF. The CDR3 DNA sequence: TGTGCCAGCAGCTACTGGACTAGCGGGGGTAAAAATGAGCAGTTCTTC.

This clonotype came up a few times. A much larger clone sits a single nucleotide away, making a read error possible. The chain couples TRBV12-5 to TRBJ2-7; D call uncertain. With 4 bases removed from V and 3 bases from J, the gap between germline ends came to 19 bases. In germline, CDR1 is LGHNT, CDR2 FRNRAP. CDR3 length equals 16 residues. The CDR3 is CASGSVVRAELYEQYF. In DNA form, the CDR3 reads TGTGCTAGTGGTTCGGTTGTGCGTGCCGAACTCTACGAGCAGTACTTC.

The V call is TRBV29-1, the J call TRBJ1-5; D perhaps matches TRBD1 (6 bases). V lost 5 bases and J 3 bases, leaving 8 bases between the germline ends. The CDR3 length is 12 residues. Germline CDR1 SQVTM, CDR2 ANQGSEA. In nucleotides, the CDR3 is TGCAGCGTTTGGGGGGCCAATCAGCCCCAGCATTTT. The encoded protein is CSVWGANQPQHF.

This clonotype has at least ten counts. The V and J genes are TRBV6-5 and TRBJ2-5; 8 bases match TRBD2. CDR1 is MNHEY, CDR2 SVGAGI, per germline. The CDR3 length is 15 residues. The trim removed 7 bases at V and 2 bases at J, leaving 9 bases unmatched. Written as DNA, the CDR3 is TGTGCCAGCACCTCCCCCCGGGGGGGGCAAGAGACCCAGTACTTC. It encodes CASTSPRGGQETQYF.

The chain employs TRBV7-3 and TRBJ1-1; D ambiguous. CDR3 length: 15 amino acids. V was pared by 1 base and J by 1 base, with 10 bases between. In germline, CDR1 is SGHTA, CDR2 FQGTGA. The CDR3: CASSLRHAKNTEAFF. CDR3 DNA: TGTGCCAGCAGCTTAAGGCATGCCAAGAACACTGAAGCTTTCTTT.

This clonotype showed up many times. The CDR3 coding sequence is TGCAGTGTTCACTTCAGGGACCCCTACGAGCAGTACTTC. Its protein is CSVHFRDPYEQYF. The chain combines TRBV20-1 with TRBJ2-7; the D call may be TRBD1 or TRBD2 (5 bases each). CDR1 is DFQATT and CDR2 is SNEGSKA in the germline V gene (reference sequence). V was cut by 7 bases and J by 2 bases, with 15 bases left in between. There are 13 residues in the CDR3.

A note on this clonotype: One base away lies a much larger clone, so this may be a sequencing read error. The chain employs TRBV20-1 and TRBJ2-4, with no clear D. V was pared by 3 bases and J by 13 bases, with 19 bases between. The CDR3 spans 13 residues. Germline assignment: CDR1 DFQATT and CDR2 SNEGSKA (reference sequence). The CDR3 sequence: CSARTDLYNEQYF. CDR3 sequence (DNA): TGCAGTGCTAGGACTGACCTTTACAATGAGCAGTACTTC.

V usage is TRBV3-1 and J usage is TRBJ1-4; TRBD1 is a possible D gene (5 bases). The CDR3 extends over 13 amino acids. Germline V lookup: CDR1 LGHDT, CDR2 YNNKEL (reference sequence). The V and J ends lost 0 bases and 10 bases respectively, with 9 bases between them. CDR3 residues: CASSQDLGGKLFF. CDR3 DNA sequence: TGTGCCAGCAGCCAAGATCTGGGGGGAAAACTGTTTTTT.

The V and J genes are TRBV20-1 and TRBJ2-1; TRBD2 aligns across 7 bases. The J call may be wrong; the DNA end is better matched by TRBJ2-7. The CDR3 runs to 17 residues. Germline V gene sequence: CDR1 DFQATT, CDR2 SNEGSKA (reference sequence). The chain's CDR3 is CSAREGGLGSSYNEQYF. CDR3 nucleotide sequence: TGCAGTGCTAGAGAGGGGGGGTTAGGGAGCTCCTACAATGAGCAGTACTTC.

The V call is TRBV12-3 or TRBV12-4, the J call TRBJ1-1; a weak D match, TRBD1 (6 bases). Trimming removed 7 bases from V and 1 base from J, with 19 bases in between. CDR3 size: 16 residues. As DNA, the CDR3 is TGTGCCAGCACACCCCAGGGGTGGGATGAGAACACTGAAGCTTTCTTT. Its translation: CASTPQGWDENTEAFF.

This clonotype was counted many times. This rearrangement joins TRBV20-1 to TRBJ2-1; TRBD1 is a possible D gene (6 bases). CDR3 length: 16 amino acids. From germline, CDR1 is DFQATT and CDR2 SNEGSKA (reference sequence). V lost 0 bases, J lost 8 bases, and 20 bases lay in between. CDR3 protein: CSARDPLGTQRDEQFF. The CDR3 DNA reads as TGCAGTGCTAGAGATCCGTTGGGGACACAAAGGGATGAGCAGTTCTTC.

This clonotype was detected ten times or more. V and J are TRBV7-2 and TRBJ2-7; 7 nucleotides align to TRBD1. The CDR3 totals 14 residues. Germline CDR1 and CDR2: SGHTA and FQGNSA. The trim removed 5 bases at V and 8 bases at J, leaving 12 bases unmatched. The CDR3 here is CASSPDRANRKQYF. The CDR3 DNA sequence: TGTGCCAGCAGCCCTGACAGGGCCAACCGCAAGCAGTACTTC.

The chain has TRBV5-5 and TRBJ1-2; D might be TRBD1 (6 bases). Between the trimmed V and J ends, which lost 4 bases and 4 bases, there was a span of 20 bases. There are 16 residues in the CDR3. Looked up from germline, CDR1 is SGHKS and CDR2 is YYEKEE (reference sequence). CDR3 nucleotides: TGTGCCAGCAGCATGACTACAGGGATAACCATCTATGGCTACACCTTC. This translates into CASSMTTGITIYGYTF. The entire variable domain, with the rest obtained from reference TRBV5-5 and TRBJ1-2, is as follows: DAGVTQSPTHLIKTRGQQVTLRCSPISGHKSVSWYQQVLGQGPQFIFQYYEKEERGRGNFPDRFSARQFPNYSSELNVNALLLGDSALYLCASSMTTGITIYGYTFGSGTRLTVV.

This clonotype was seen a handful of times. V usage is TRBV5-1 and J usage is TRBJ2-1; TRBD2 aligns across 12 bases. CDR1 and CDR2 (germline): SGHRS, YFSETQ. The ends lost 4 bases at V and 2 bases at J; junction bases unmatched: 19. This CDR3 contains 21 residues. This CDR3 reads CASSQRSSGGATHTPYNEQFF. The CDR3 bases are TGCGCCAGCAGCCAGAGATCTAGCGGGGGGGCCACCCATACTCCCTACAATGAGCAGTTCTTC. The full variable domain, completed using reference TRBV5-1 and TRBJ2-1, is KAGVTQTPRYLIKTRGQQVTLSCSPISGHRSVSWYQQTPGQGLQFLFEYFSETQRNKGNFPGRFSGRQFSNSRSEMNVSTLELGDSALYLCASSQRSSGGATHTPYNEQFFGPGTRLTVL.

Remarks on this clonotype: Since a much larger clone is just one base distant, this may be a read error. This chain uses TRBV5-1 with TRBJ2-3; 10 bases map to TRBD2. V was clipped by 3 bases and J by 4 bases; unmatched bases: 5. The CDR3 spans 15 residues. Germline V lookup: CDR1 SGHRS, CDR2 YFSETQ. CDR3: CASSSRAGGADTQYF. The DNA of the CDR3 is TGCGCCAGCAGCTCACGAGCGGGGGGGGCAGATACGCAGTATTTT.

This clonotype was found many times. The genes are TRBV11-2 and TRBJ2-7; weak D call: TRBD1 (6 bases). This CDR3 is 12 amino acids long. CDR1 is SGHAT and CDR2 is FQNNGV in the germline V gene. Trimming pared 3 bases from V and 6 bases from J, leaving 9 bases between. The CDR3 sequence: CASSLGAGEQYF. In DNA form, the CDR3 reads TGTGCCAGCAGCTTGGGGGCTGGCGAGCAGTACTTC.

Ten or more counts support this clonotype. The chain combines TRBV6-2 or TRBV6-3 with TRBJ2-3, with 13 bases lining up with TRBD2. This CDR3 contains 16 residues. Losses at the gene ends were 7 bases for V and 2 bases for J; bases not matched to a gene: 6. Germline loops: CDR1 MNHEY, CDR2 SVGEGT. CDR3 bases: TGTGCCAGCATCATCGGGACTAGCGGGACCACAGATACGCAGTATTTT. Translating it yields CASIIGTSGTTDTQYF.

Of note for this clonotype: It may be a read error: a sequence one base away is much more abundant. The chain combines TRBV30 with TRBJ1-2, with D perhaps TRBD1 (6 bases). This CDR3 spans 14 amino acids. Germline V gene data show CDR1 as GTSNPN and CDR2 as SVGIG (reference sequence). V lost 1 base and J lost 13, with 22 bases in between. CDR3 region: CAWSAGDQRGSCTF. CDR3 sequence (DNA): TGTGCCTGGAGTGCAGGGGATCAGCGAGGTAGCTGCACCTTC.